One and the same sample provided the 7 T cell receptor beta chains below, sequenced in a study of early T cells in non-severe SARS-CoV-2 infection. TCRdb used MiXCR to reprocess the 5' RACE reads, holding one entry per CDR3 protein. The table shows approximately 110,000 distinct CDR3 sequences, with 14% to 15% occurring only once. Sequences were obtained from whole blood. These receptors originate from an adult who was a healthcare worker with PCR-confirmed SARS-CoV-2 infection or an uninfected control (not recorded which).

The chain recombines TRBV29-1 with TRBJ2-3; 8 bases fit TRBD2. CDR1 and CDR2 from the germline V gene are SQVTM and ANQGSEA. This CDR3 contains 15 residues. The junction had 13 bases not matched to a gene; V was cut back by 8 bases and J by 3 bases. The CDR3 nucleotides read TGCAGCACCACTGTAGCGGGGCGGATAACAGATACGCAGTATTTT. Translating gives CSTTVAGRITDTQYF.

V is TRBV9 and J is TRBJ2-3; perhaps D is TRBD1 or TRBD2 (6 bases each). Trimming removed 4 bases from V and 4 bases from J, with 16 bases in between. The CDR3 length is 15 residues. CDR1 is SGDLS, CDR2 YYNGEE, per germline. In nucleotides, the CDR3 is TGTGCCAGCAGCCTTTGGGGGGCGGTTCCAGATACGCAGTATTTT. Translating it yields CASSLWGAVPDTQYF.

The sample holds a few counts of this clonotype. This chain joins TRBV4-1 and TRBJ1-1, with D tentatively TRBD1 (5 bases). The V gene's germline CDR1 is MGHRA and CDR2 YSYEKL. The CDR3 contains 17 residues. V was cut by 1 base and J by 4 bases, with 19 bases left in between. In DNA, the CDR3 is TGCGCCAGCAGCCAAGGCGGGGGACGGCGGAGGACCACTGAAGCTTTCTTT. This codes for CASSQGGGRRRTTEAFF.

This clonotype was picked up a small number of times. The V call is TRBV29-1, the J call TRBJ2-5; the D gene is possibly TRBD1 (5 bases). V was cut by 4 bases and J by 5 bases, with 14 bases left in between. The germline CDR1 and CDR2 sequences are SQVTM and ANQGSEA. The length of the CDR3 is 13 residues. Here the CDR3 reads CSVGQGLSETQYF. DNA of the CDR3: TGCAGCGTTGGCCAGGGTTTGAGCGAGACCCAGTACTTC.

The chain combines TRBV7-2 with TRBJ2-2; D unresolved. Germline V CDR1 and CDR2: SGHTA, FQGNSA. Trimming took 3 bases from V and 7 from J, leaving 6 bases between them. The CDR3 is made up of 12 amino acids. The CDR3 protein is CASSFPGGELFF. The DNA for the CDR3 is TGTGCCAGCAGCTTTCCCGGCGGGGAGCTGTTTTTT.

This clonotype was counted at least ten times. The CDR3 reads CASTDGYTGELFF. The DNA of the CDR3 is TGTGCCAGCACAGACGGTTACACCGGGGAGCTGTTTTTT. The V and J genes are TRBV5-4 and TRBJ2-2, with D unresolved. V was pared by 6 bases and J by 3 bases, with 9 bases between. The CDR3 is 13 residues long. In germline, CDR1 is SGHNT, CDR2 YYREEE (reference sequence).

The table lists this clonotype with many counts. The chain couples TRBV7-9 to TRBJ2-5; D could derive from TRBD1 or TRBD2 (5 bases each). Between the trimmed V and J ends, which lost 2 bases and 5 bases, there was a span of 15 bases. This CDR3 is built from 15 residues. Germline loops: CDR1 SEHNR, CDR2 FQNEAQ (reference sequence). CDR3 DNA sequence: TGTGCCAGCAGCTTAACTGTACGGGGCAGCGAGACCCAGTACTTC. This sequence encodes CASSLTVRGSETQYF. The whole variable domain, filled in from reference TRBV7-9 and TRBJ2-5, reads DTGVSQNPRHKITKRGQNVTFRCDPISEHNRLYWYRQTLGQGPEFLTYFQNEAQLEKSRLLSDRFSAERPKGSFSTLEIQRTEQGDSAMYLCASSLTVRGSETQYFGPGTRLLVL.